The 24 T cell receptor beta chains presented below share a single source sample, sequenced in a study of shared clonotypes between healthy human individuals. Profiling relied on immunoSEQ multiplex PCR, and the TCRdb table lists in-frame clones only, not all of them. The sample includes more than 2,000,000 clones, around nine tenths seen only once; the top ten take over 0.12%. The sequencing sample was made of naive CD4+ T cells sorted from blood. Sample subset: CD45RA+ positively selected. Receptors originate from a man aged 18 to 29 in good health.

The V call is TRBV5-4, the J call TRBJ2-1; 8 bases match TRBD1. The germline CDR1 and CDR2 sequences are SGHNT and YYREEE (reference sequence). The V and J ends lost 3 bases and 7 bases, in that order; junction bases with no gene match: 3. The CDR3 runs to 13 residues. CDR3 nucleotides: TGTGCCAGCAGCTCGGACAGGGTTAATGAGCAGTTCTTC. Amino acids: CASSSDRVNEQFF. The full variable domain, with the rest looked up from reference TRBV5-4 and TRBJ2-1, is ETGVTQSPTHLIKTRGQQVTLRCSSQSGHNTVSWYQQALGQGPQFIFQYYREEENGRGNFPPRFSGLQFPNYSSELNVNALELDDSALYLCASSSDRVNEQFFGPGTRLTVL.

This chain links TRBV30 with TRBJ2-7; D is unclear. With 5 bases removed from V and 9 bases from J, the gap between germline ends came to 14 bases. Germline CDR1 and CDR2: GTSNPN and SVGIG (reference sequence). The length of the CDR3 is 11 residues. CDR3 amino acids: CAWATQSTQYF. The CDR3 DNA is TGTGCCTGGGCAACTCAAAGTACGCAGTACTTC.

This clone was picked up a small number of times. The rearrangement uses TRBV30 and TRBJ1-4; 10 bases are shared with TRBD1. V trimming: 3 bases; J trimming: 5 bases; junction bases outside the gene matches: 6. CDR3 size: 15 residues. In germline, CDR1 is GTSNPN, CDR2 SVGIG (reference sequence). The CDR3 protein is CAWSRGGQGNEKLFF. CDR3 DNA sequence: TGTGCCTGGAGCCGAGGGGGACAGGGGAATGAAAAACTGTTTTTT.

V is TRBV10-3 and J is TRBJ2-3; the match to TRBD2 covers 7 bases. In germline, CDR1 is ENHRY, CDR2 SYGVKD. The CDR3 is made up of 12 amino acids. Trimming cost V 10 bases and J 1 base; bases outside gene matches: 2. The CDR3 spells CATAGGTDTQYF. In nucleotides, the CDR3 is TGTGCCACCGCGGGGGGCACAGATACGCAGTATTTT.

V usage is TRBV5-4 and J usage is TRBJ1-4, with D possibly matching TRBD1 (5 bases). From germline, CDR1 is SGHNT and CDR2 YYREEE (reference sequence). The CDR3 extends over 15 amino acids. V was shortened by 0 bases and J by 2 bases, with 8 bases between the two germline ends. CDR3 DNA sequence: TGTGCCAGCAGCTTGGCGCCAGGGACTAATGAAAAACTGTTTTTT. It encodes CASSLAPGTNEKLFF.

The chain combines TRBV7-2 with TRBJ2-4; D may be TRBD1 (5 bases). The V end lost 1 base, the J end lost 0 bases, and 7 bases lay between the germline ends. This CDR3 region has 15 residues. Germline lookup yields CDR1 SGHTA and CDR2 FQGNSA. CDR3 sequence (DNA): TGTGCCAGCAGCTTAGACAGGCTAGCCAAAAACATTCAGTACTTC. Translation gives CASSLDRLAKNIQYF.

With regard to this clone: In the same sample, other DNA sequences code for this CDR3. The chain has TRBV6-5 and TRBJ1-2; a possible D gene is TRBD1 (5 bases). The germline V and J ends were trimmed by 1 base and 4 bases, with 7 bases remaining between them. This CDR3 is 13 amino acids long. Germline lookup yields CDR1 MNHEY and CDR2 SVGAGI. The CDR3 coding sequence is TGTGCCAGCAGTTACTTGCAGGGCTATGGCTACACCTTC. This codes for CASSYLQGYGYTF.

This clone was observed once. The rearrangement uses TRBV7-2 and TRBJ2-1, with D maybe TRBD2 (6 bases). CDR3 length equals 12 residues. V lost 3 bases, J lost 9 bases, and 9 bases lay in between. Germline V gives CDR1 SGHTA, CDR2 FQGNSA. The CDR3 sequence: CASSFASVEQFF. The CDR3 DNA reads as TGTGCCAGCAGCTTTGCTAGCGTTGAGCAGTTCTTC. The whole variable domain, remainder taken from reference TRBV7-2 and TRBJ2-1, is GAGVSQSPSNKVTEKGKDVELRCDPISGHTALYWYRQSLGQGLEFLIYFQGNSAPDKSGLPSDRFSAERTGGSVSTLTIQRTQQEDSAVYLCASSFASVEQFFGPGTRLTVL.

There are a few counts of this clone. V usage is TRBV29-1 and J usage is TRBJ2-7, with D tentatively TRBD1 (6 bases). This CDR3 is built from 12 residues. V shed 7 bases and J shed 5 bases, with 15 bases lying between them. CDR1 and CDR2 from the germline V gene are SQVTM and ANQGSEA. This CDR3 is CSGTKGVDEQYF. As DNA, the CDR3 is TGCAGCGGGACAAAGGGGGTCGACGAGCAGTACTTC.

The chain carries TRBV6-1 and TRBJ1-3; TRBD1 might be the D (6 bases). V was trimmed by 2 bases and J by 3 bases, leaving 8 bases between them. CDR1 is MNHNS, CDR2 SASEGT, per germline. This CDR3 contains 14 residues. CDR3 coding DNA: TGTGCCAGCAGTGAAAAAGGGGGTGGAAACACCATATATTTT. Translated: CASSEKGGGNTIYF.

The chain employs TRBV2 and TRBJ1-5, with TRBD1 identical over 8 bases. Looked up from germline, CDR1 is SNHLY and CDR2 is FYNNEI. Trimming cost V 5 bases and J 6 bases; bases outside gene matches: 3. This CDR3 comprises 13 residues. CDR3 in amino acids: CASSKDRAQPQHF. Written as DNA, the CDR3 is TGTGCCAGCAGTAAGGACAGGGCTCAGCCCCAGCATTTT.

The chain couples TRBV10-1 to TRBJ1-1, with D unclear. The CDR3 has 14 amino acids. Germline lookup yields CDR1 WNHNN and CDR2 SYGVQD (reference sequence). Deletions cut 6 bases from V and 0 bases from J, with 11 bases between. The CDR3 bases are TGCGCCAGCAGAAGGGTAGGTATGAACACTGAAGCTTTCTTT. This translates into CASRRVGMNTEAFF.

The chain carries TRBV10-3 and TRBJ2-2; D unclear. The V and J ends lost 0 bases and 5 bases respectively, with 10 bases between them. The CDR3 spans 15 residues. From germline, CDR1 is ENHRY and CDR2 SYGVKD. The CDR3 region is CAISESLDGTGELFF. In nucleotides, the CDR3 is TGTGCCATCAGTGAGTCTCTCGATGGAACCGGGGAGCTGTTTTTT.

CDR3 amino acids: CASRGGENTEAFF. CDR3 DNA: TGTGCCAGCAGGGGTGGGGAGAACACTGAAGCTTTCTTT. The chain recombines TRBV6-1 with TRBJ1-1, with unresolved D. The CDR3 spans 13 residues. Germline V gives CDR1 MNHNS, CDR2 SASEGT. The ends were cut back, 6 bases at V and 1 base at J, with 9 bases in the middle.

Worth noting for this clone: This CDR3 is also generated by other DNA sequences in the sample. DNA of the CDR3: TGCAGTGCCCCATCCTACAATGAGCAGTTCTTC. Protein sequence: CSAPSYNEQFF. The V gene is TRBV20-1, the J gene TRBJ2-1; D remains unclear. Germline assignment: CDR1 DFQATT and CDR2 SNEGSKA (reference sequence). The CDR3 contains 11 residues. With 6 bases removed from V and 1 base from J, the gap between germline ends came to 4 bases.

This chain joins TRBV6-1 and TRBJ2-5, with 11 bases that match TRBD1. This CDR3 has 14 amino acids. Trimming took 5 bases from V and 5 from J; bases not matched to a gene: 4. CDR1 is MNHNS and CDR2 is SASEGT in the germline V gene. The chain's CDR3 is CASSRGQGGETQYF. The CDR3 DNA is TGTGCCAGCAGTAGGGGACAGGGGGGTGAGACCCAGTACTTC.

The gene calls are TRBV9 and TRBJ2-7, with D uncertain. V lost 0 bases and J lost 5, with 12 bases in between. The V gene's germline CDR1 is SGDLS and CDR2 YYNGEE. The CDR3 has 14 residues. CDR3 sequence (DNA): TGTGCCAGCAGCGTAGGTGGCACAAGCAACGAGCAGTACTTC. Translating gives CASSVGGTSNEQYF. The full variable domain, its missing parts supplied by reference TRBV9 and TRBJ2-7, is DSGVTQTPKHLITATGQRVTLRCSPRSGDLSVYWYQQSLDQGLQFLIQYYNGEERAKGNILERFSAQQFPDLHSELNLSSLELGDSALYFCASSVGGTSNEQYFGPGTRLTVT.

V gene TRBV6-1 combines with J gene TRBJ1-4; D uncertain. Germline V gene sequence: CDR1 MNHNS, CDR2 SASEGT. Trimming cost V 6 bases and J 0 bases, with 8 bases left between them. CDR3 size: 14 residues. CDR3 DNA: TGTGCCAGCAGGCAGATTGCAACTAATGAAAAACTGTTTTTT. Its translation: CASRQIATNEKLFF.

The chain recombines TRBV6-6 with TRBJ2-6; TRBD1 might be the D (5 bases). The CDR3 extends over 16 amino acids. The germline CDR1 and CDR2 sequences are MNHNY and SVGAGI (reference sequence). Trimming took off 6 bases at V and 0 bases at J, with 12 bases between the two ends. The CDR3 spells CASRPRQGSGANVLTF. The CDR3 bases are TGTGCCAGCAGACCCCGGCAGGGCTCTGGGGCCAACGTCCTGACTTTC.

CDR3 loop: CASSGRNIQYF. CDR3 coding DNA: TGTGCCAGCAGCGGGAGAAACATTCAGTACTTC. The chain joins TRBV5-5 to TRBJ2-4; a weak D match, TRBD2 (5 bases). From germline, CDR1 is SGHKS and CDR2 YYEKEE (reference sequence). Trimming pared 4 bases from V and 6 bases from J, leaving 5 bases between. The CDR3 length is 11 residues. Drawing the rest from reference TRBV5-5 and TRBJ2-4, the complete variable domain is DAGVTQSPTHLIKTRGQQVTLRCSPISGHKSVSWYQQVLGQGPQFIFQYYEKEERGRGNFPDRFSARQFPNYSSELNVNALLLGDSALYLCASSGRNIQYFGAGTRLSVL.

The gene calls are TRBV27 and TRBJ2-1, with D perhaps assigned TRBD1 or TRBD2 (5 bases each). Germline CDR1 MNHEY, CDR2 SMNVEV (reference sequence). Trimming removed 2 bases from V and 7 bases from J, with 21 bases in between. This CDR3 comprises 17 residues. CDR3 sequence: CASSLPTTGTARNEQFF. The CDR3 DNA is TGTGCCAGCAGTTTACCCACCACCGGGACGGCGAGGAATGAGCAGTTCTTC.

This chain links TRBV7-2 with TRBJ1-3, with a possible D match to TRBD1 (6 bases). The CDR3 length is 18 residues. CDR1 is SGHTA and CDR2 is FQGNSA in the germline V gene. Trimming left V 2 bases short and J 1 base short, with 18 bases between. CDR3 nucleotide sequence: TGTGCCAGCAGCTTAATTTCGGGGGCGATGGTTTCTGGAAACACCATATATTTT. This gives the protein CASSLISGAMVSGNTIYF.

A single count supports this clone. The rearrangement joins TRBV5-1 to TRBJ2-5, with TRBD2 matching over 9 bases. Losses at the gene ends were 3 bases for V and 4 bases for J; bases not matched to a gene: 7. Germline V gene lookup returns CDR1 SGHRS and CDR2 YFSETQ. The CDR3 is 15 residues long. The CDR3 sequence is CASSSPRGGLETQYF. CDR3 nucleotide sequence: TGCGCCAGCAGCTCCCCGCGGGGGGGCCTAGAGACCCAGTACTTC.

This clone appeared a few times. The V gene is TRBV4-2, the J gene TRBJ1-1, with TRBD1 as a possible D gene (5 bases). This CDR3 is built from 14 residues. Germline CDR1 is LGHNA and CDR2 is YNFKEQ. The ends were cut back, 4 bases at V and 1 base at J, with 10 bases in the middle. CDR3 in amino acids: CASSLTGGNTEAFF. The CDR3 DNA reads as TGTGCCAGCAGCCTGACGGGGGGGAACACTGAAGCTTTCTTT.